This T cell receptor beta chain was captured in a study of T cells in Graves' hyperthyroidism and ophthalmopathy. Study outcomes and limitations: It was a median around 6 months before onset that the model predicted ophthalmopathy.

Amplification yielded TCR beta CDR3 regions, with RNA transcripts as the source. With the HTBI primer set, the TCR CDR3 went through a first round of RT-PCR. In TCRdb, the multiplex PCR reads were re-called with MiXCR into one record per CDR3 protein. The data show 730,000 or so distinct CDR3 sequences, with around a sixth seen just once and 15% to 20% held by the top ten. Diagnoses were established using clinical symptoms, serum thyroxine and TRAb, thyroid ultrasound and orbital computed tomography. Blood was sampled at initial diagnosis of hyperthyroidism, prior to onset of any ophthalmopathy symptoms. Remarks on this clonotype: Its matching antigen is unknown.

Germline-derived CDR1 and CDR2 are PRHDT and FYEKMQ (reference sequence). V lost 6 bases, J lost 8 bases, and 20 bases lay in between. This CDR3 spans 16 amino acids. Sequencing input: blood. The source is a woman between 45 and 65 years old with Graves' hyperthyroidism that later progressed to Graves' ophthalmopathy. The rearrangement uses TRBV13 and TRBJ1-6; TRBD1 might be the D (6 bases). CDR3 sequence (DNA): TGTGCCAGCAGTCGTACGCAGGGGACTATCTATTCACCCCTCCACTTT. It is translated as CASSRTQGTIYSPLHF.